A selection of T cell receptor beta chains follows, all from one sample in a study of CD8+ T cells in alopecia areata. Using immunoSEQ multiplex PCR, the repertoire was profiled, and TCRdb retains in-frame clones only, with some absent. The sample yields some 95,000 clones, 40% to 55% seen once. Sequenced input: CD4+ T cells sorted from blood. All receptors derive from a human donor with alopecia areata. Each CDR3 is given with its conserved first and last residue. The D gene is left open where the match is weak. Clone size appears in some rows only: once, few, many, or a class for an expanded clone.

>.|few|14|TRBJ1-3|TRBV29-1
TGCAGCGCCGGATCAGGGGAAGGAGGAAACACCATATATTTT
CSAGSGEGGNTIYF
>.|.|13|TRBJ2-5|TRBV6-5
TGTGCCAGCAGTTACGGGACTCAGGGGACCCAGTACTTC
CASSYGTQGTQYF
>.|few|12|TRBJ2-7|TRBV30
TGTGCCTGGAGTGTCCGGACCCGGGAGCAGTACTTC
CAWSVRTREQYF
>.|few|14|TRBJ1-6|TRBV14
TGTGCCAGCAGCTGGACCGCTCATAATTCACCCCTCCACTTT
CASSWTAHNSPLHF
>.|.|12|TRBJ2-2|TRBV28
TGTGCCACCCCCGGGGGTCCCGGGGAGCTGTTTTTT
CATPGGPGELFF
>.|few|15|TRBJ2-5|TRBV9
TGTGCCAGCAGCGCTACGGGGGCTCCTCAAGAGACCCAGTACTTC
CASSATGAPQETQYF
>TRBD1|.|15|TRBJ2-7|TRBV5-6
TGTGCCAGCAGCTTTGGAGACAGGGATAGCTACGAGCAGTACTTC
CASSFGDRDSYEQYF
>.|.|15|TRBJ1-5|TRBV5-6
TGTGCCAGCAGCTCCAGGGGTCTGGACAATCAGCCCCAGCATTTT
CASSSRGLDNQPQHF
>.|few|13|TRBJ1-1|TRBV29-1
TGCAGCGTTGCAGGCAGGGCTCGGACTGAAGCTTTCTTT
CSVAGRARTEAFF
>TRBD2|.|19|TRBJ2-1|TRBV4-3
TGCGCCAGCAGCCAAGGGTGGAGCGGGAGGATCCCTTCCTACAATGAGCAGTTCTTC
CASSQGWSGRIPSYNEQFF
>.|few|15|TRBJ2-4|TRBV28
TGTGCCAGCAGTTTCTTGGACAGAGCCAAAAACATTCAGTACTTC
CASSFLDRAKNIQYF
>.|.|13|TRBJ2-4|TRBV30
TGTGCCTGGAGTGTAGGGAGGTCGGACATTCAGTACTTC
CAWSVGRSDIQYF
>.|few|14|TRBJ2-1|TRBV4-3
TGCGCCAGCAGCCAAGATTATCTGCTCGGGGAGCAGTTCTTC
CASSQDYLLGEQFF
>.|few|13|TRBJ1-5|TRBV28
TGTGCCAGCAGTGCCTTTGGCAATCAGCCCCAGCATTTT
CASSAFGNQPQHF
>.|.|15|TRBJ2-5|TRBV5-1
TGCGCCAGCAGCTTGGGAAGAAGGGGTGAGGAGACCCAGTACTTC
CASSLGRRGEETQYF
>TRBD1|once|13|TRBJ1-2|TRBV6-5
TGTGCCAGCAGTTGGGACAGGGGAGGTGGCTACACCTTC
CASSWDRGGGYTF
>.|.|15|TRBJ2-5|TRBV29-1
TGCAGCGTTGTCCTGGGGCCCGCCCCACAAGAGACCCAGTACTTC
CSVVLGPAPQETQYF
>.|.|13|TRBJ2-3|TRBV6-1
TGTGCCAGCAGCCCCCGGGACTCAGATACGCAGTATTTT
CASSPRDSDTQYF
>.|once|14|TRBJ2-3|TRBV27
TGTGCCAGCAGTTTAGCGGGATCTTCAGATACGCAGTATTTT
CASSLAGSSDTQYF
>.|few|14|TRBJ1-5|TRBV30
TGTGCCTGGAGTGCACAAACAGGGTTTCAGCCCCAGCATTTT
CAWSAQTGFQPQHF
>.|once|14|TRBJ2-7|TRBV9
TGTGCCAGCAGCGTAGGACCCCACCTCTACGAGCAGTACTTC
CASSVGPHLYEQYF
>TRBD2|few|18|TRBJ2-1|TRBV29-1
TGCAGCGTTGAGTTAACCCTAGCGGGACCTAGCTCCTACAATGAGCAGTTCTTC
CSVELTLAGPSSYNEQFF
>.|.|11|TRBJ2-1|TRBV5-6
TGTGCCAGCAGCTTGGAACATGAGCAGTTCTTC
CASSLEHEQFF
>.|.|12|TRBJ2-7|TRBV30
TGTGCCTGGACCAGGGGCTCCTACGAGCAGTACTTC
CAWTRGSYEQYF
>.|.|11|TRBJ2-4|TRBV27
TGTGCCAGCAGTTTCAAAAACATTCAGTACTTC
CASSFKNIQYF
>TRBD1|.|13|TRBJ1-6|TRBV30
TGTGCCTGGAGTGTACAGGGGGATTCACCCCTCCACTTT
CAWSVQGDSPLHF
>.|.|15|TRBJ2-5|TRBV5-4
TGTGCCAGCAGCTTGTTTGTAGGTCGCCAAGAGACCCAGTACTTC
CASSLFVGRQETQYF
>.|once|15|TRBJ2-1|TRBV7-2
TGTGCCAGCAGGGTAGGGCCAAACTCCTACAATGAGCAGTTCTTC
CASRVGPNSYNEQFF
>.|.|14|TRBJ2-1|TRBV2
TGTGCCAGCAGTGAATTGGTGAGCAACAATGAGCAGTTCTTC
CASSELVSNNEQFF
>TRBD1|.|14|TRBJ2-3|TRBV6-5
TGTGCCAGCAGATTACAGGGGGGAACAGATACGCAGTATTTT
CASRLQGGTDTQYF
>.|few|12|TRBJ2-1|TRBV29-1
TGCAGCGTTGACGGCAGCTACAATGAGCAGTTCTTC
CSVDGSYNEQFF
>.|few|18|TRBJ2-1|TRBV5-1
TGCGCCAGCAGCCCTGGGTCGATCGGTCCTAGCTCCTACAATGAGCAGTTCTTC
CASSPGSIGPSSYNEQFF
>.|once|15|TRBJ2-7|TRBV2
TGTGCCAGCAGTGATATGGATCTATACTCCTACGAGCAGTACTTC
CASSDMDLYSYEQYF
>.|.|13|TRBJ1-2|TRBV27
TGTGCCAGCAGTCTCCTTCGGCACTATGGCTACACCTTC
CASSLLRHYGYTF
>.|.|16|TRBJ2-2|TRBV29-1
TGCAGCGTTGAAACCAGGTCCTCGGCGAACACCGGGGAGCTGTTTTTT
CSVETRSSANTGELFF
>.|.|11|TRBJ2-5|TRBV28
TGTGCCAGCAGTTTACAAGAGACCCAGTACTTC
CASSLQETQYF
>.|.|17|TRBJ2-1|TRBV19
TGTGCCAGTAGTATAGATGGCCCGAGGGGGGGCAACAATGAGCAGTTCTTC
CASSIDGPRGGNNEQFF
>.|.|13|TRBJ2-5|TRBV4-1
TGCGCCAGCAGCCAAGCCCTCAGAGAGACCCAGTACTTC
CASSQALRETQYF
>TRBD1|few|16|TRBJ2-5|TRBV19
TGTGCCAGTAGCACCGACAGGGGGACTTCTCAAGAGACCCAGTACTTC
CASSTDRGTSQETQYF
>.|.|13|TRBJ2-3|TRBV6-5
TGTGCCAGCAGTCCCCGGACTCCGATGATCAAGTATTTT
CASSPRTPMIKYF
>.|.|13|TRBJ2-5|TRBV14
TGTGCCAGCAGCCAATGGGCCTTGGAAGGGCAGTACTTC
CASSQWALEGQYF
>.|.|13|TRBJ1-5|TRBV29-1
TGCAGCGTTGAACAATCGGAGGGTCAGCCCCAGCATTTT
CSVEQSEGQPQHF
>.|.|13|TRBJ2-7|TRBV28
TGTGCCAGCAGTCCCGGGGATGCCTACGAGCAGTACTTC
CASSPGDAYEQYF
>TRBD1|few|17|TRBJ2-6|TRBV7-9
TGTGCCAGCAGCTCCCCGGGACAGGGGGCTGCGGCCAACGTCCTGACTTTC
CASSSPGQGAAANVLTF
>.|few|14|TRBJ1-4|TRBV4-3
TGCGCCAGCAGCCAACAGGGAGGTGATGAAAAACTGTTTTTT
CASSQQGGDEKLFF
>.|.|16|TRBJ2-3|TRBV5-1
TGCGCCAGCAGCTTGGCCGGCCATCCGCAGGCAGATACGCAGTATTTT
CASSLAGHPQADTQYF
>.|.|15|TRBJ2-5|TRBV28
TGTGCCAGCAGTCCACCGGGACTTCTTATGGAGACCCAGTACTTC
CASSPPGLLMETQYF
>.|few|14|TRBJ2-3|TRBV7-2
TGTGCCAGCAGCTTAGCGCCCAACACAGATACGCAGTATTTT
CASSLAPNTDTQYF
>.|.|15|TRBJ2-5|TRBV29-1
TGCAGCCCCTTCTCCGGGACGGGTTCCGAAGAGACCCAGTACTTC
CSPFSGTGSEETQYF
>TRBD2|.|16|TRBJ2-1|TRBV28
TGTGCCAGCAGTCGGACTAGCGGGGGTCCCTACAATGAGCAGTTCTTC
CASSRTSGGPYNEQFF
>TRBD1|.|15|TRBJ2-3|TRBV18
TGTGCCAGCTCACCCGGGACAGGGGCCGCAGATACGCAGTATTTT
CASSPGTGAADTQYF
>.|few|15|TRBJ1-2|TRBV7-2
TGTGCCAGCAGCTTAGGGACACAGGGCTACTATGGCTACACCTTC
CASSLGTQGYYGYTF
>.|few|12|TRBJ2-7|TRBV2
TGTGCCAGTTCAGACTTGTCCTACGAGCAGTACTTC
CASSDLSYEQYF
>TRBD1|.|14|TRBJ2-5|TRBV4-2
TGTGCCAGCAGCCAAGTAGACAGGGCAGAGACCCAGTACTTC
CASSQVDRAETQYF
>.|.|15|TRBJ2-5|TRBV18
TGTGCCAGCTCACCACGCCTAGCGAACCAAGAGACCCAGTACTTC
CASSPRLANQETQYF
>TRBD2|few|16|TRBJ2-3|TRBV30
TGTGCCTGGAGTATCGGGACTAGCCTCGGAGGAGATACGCAGTATTTT
CAWSIGTSLGGDTQYF